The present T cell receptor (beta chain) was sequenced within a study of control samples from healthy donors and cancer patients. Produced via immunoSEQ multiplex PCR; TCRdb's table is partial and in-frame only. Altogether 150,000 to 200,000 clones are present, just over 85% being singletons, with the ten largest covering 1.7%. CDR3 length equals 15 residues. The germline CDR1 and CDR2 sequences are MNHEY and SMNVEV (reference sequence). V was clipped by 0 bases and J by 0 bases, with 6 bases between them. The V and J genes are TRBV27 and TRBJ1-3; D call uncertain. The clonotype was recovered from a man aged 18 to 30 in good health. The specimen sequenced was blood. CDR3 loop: CASSLSVASGNTIYF. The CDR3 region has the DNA TGTGCCAGCAGTTTATCAGTGGCCTCTGGAAACACCATATATTTT.